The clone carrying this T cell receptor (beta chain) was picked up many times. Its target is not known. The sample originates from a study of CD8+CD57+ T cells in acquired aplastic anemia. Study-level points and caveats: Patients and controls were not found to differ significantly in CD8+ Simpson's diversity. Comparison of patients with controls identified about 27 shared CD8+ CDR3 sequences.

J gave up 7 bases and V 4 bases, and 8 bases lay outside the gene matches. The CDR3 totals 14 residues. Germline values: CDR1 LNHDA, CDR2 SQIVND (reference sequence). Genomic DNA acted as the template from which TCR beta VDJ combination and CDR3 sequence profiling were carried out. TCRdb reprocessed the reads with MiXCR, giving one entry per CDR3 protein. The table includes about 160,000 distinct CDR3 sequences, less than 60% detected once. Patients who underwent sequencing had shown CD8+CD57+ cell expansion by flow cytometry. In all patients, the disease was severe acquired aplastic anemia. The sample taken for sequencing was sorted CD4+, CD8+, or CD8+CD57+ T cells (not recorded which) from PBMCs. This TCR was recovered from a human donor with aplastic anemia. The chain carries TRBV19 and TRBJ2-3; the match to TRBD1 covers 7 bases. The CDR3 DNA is TGTGCCAGTAGTACACTGACAGGGTCGAATACGCAGTATTTT. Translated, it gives CASSTLTGSNTQYF.